Shown below are 23 T cell receptor beta chains from a single sample sequenced in a study of identical twins. MiXCR was run by TCRdb on the 5' RACE reads, yielding one entry per CDR3 protein. The sample has 1.5 million to 2 million distinct CDR3 sequences; under 35% are singletons. The sequencing sample was made of cord blood. These receptors were taken from a newborn girl in good health.

The chain uses TRBV4-2 and TRBJ1-2; the D gene is possibly TRBD1 (6 bases). Trimming left V 5 bases short and J 8 bases short, with 21 bases between. This CDR3 region has 15 residues. The germline CDR1 and CDR2 sequences are LGHNA and YNFKEQ. The CDR3 region is CASSSRPGAQIGYTF. The CDR3 bases are TGTGCCAGCAGCTCAAGGCCGGGGGCGCAGATAGGCTACACCTTC.

This chain uses TRBV3-1 with TRBJ1-2, with D hard to call. The CDR3 runs to 12 residues. Germline CDR1 is LGHDT and CDR2 is YNNKEL (reference sequence). The ends were cut back, 0 bases at V and 8 bases at J, with 7 bases in the middle. CDR3 sequence reads: CASSQDYEGYTF. The CDR3, as DNA: TGTGCCAGCAGCCAAGATTACGAAGGCTACACCTTC.

As for this clonotype: This may be a read error, as it is one base from a much larger clone. CDR3 DNA: TGCAGCGTCATAACTAGCGGGTCGCCCTACGAGCAGTACTTC. It yields the protein CSVITSGSPYEQYF. V is TRBV29-1 and J is TRBJ2-7; 9 nucleotides line up with TRBD2. After removal of 6 bases from V and 2 bases from J, the junction contained 8 bases not matched to a gene. The CDR3 length is 14 residues. Germline loops: CDR1 SQVTM, CDR2 ANQGSEA.

Note on this clonotype: One junction end does not reproduce the germline sequence, and a read error may be involved. CDR3: CSVRADGVRTDTQYF. The CDR3 coding sequence is TGCAGTGTTAGAGCGGACGGGGTTCGCACAGATACGCAGTATTTT. This chain links TRBV20-1 with TRBJ2-3, with a possible D match to TRBD2 (5 bases). The CDR3 sequence is 15 residues long. CDR1 and CDR2 from the germline V gene are DFQATT and SNEGSKA (reference sequence).

The chain employs TRBV19 and TRBJ1-5; D unclear. The CDR3 runs to 11 residues. Germline loops: CDR1 LNHDA, CDR2 SQIVND (reference sequence). Trimming took 8 bases from V and 6 from J, leaving 8 bases between them. CDR3 residues: CASGHGQPQHF. The CDR3 DNA reads as TGTGCCAGTGGGCACGGTCAGCCCCAGCATTTT.

CDR3 in DNA: TGTGCCAGCAGCGCGAGTGAAACCTACGAGCAGTACTTC. Translated: CASSASETYEQYF. The chain is built from TRBV7-9 and TRBJ2-7; D call uncertain. CDR1 and CDR2 (germline): SEHNR, FQNEAQ (reference sequence). Trimming took 5 bases from V and 2 from J, leaving 10 bases between them. This CDR3 contains 13 residues. Filled out from reference TRBV7-9 and TRBJ2-7, the complete variable domain reads DTGVSQNPRHKITKRGQNVTFRCDPISEHNRLYWYRQTLGQGPEFLTYFQNEAQLEKSRLLSDRFSAERPKGSFSTLEIQRTEQGDSAMYLCASSASETYEQYFGPGTRLTVT.

In this sample, this clonotype turned up a few times. The V gene is TRBV4-1, the J gene TRBJ2-3; 7 bases map to TRBD2. Per the germline V gene, CDR1 is MGHRA and CDR2 is YSYEKL. CDR3 length: 18 residues. The junction had 10 bases not matched to a gene; V was cut back by 0 bases and J by 1 base. The CDR3 DNA reads as TGCGCCAGCAGCCAAGATCCTCTTAAGCGGGGTCGCACAGATACGCAGTATTTT. Translating gives CASSQDPLKRGRTDTQYF.

This chain links TRBV28 with TRBJ1-1, with D unresolved. The CDR3 has 12 amino acids. In germline, CDR1 is MDHEN, CDR2 SYDVKM. V shed 7 bases and J shed 7 bases, with 13 bases lying between them. The chain's CDR3 is CASTTQGLEAFF. CDR3 coding DNA: TGTGCCAGCACCACGCAAGGACTTGAAGCTTTCTTT.

The chain has TRBV6-5 and TRBJ1-5; the match to TRBD1 covers 10 bases. This CDR3 is built from 18 residues. The ends lost 1 base at V and 2 bases at J; junction bases unmatched: 8. From germline, CDR1 is MNHEY and CDR2 SVGAGI. DNA for the CDR3: TGTGCCAGCAGTTACTATTCCGGGACAGGGGTCGGCAATCAGCCCCAGCATTTT. This translates into CASSYYSGTGVGNQPQHF.

V gene TRBV19 combines with J gene TRBJ1-5; D gene unclear. CDR3 length: 16 amino acids. Per the germline V gene, CDR1 is LNHDA and CDR2 is SQIVND (reference sequence). Deletions cut 7 bases from V and 2 bases from J, with 18 bases between. CDR3 region: CASTSGGLIGNQPQHF. For the CDR3, the DNA is TGTGCCAGTACCTCGGGAGGGCTCATCGGCAATCAGCCCCAGCATTTT.

This clonotype turned up a few times. The genes are TRBV20-1 and TRBJ2-5; the D gene is possibly TRBD2 (5 bases). V lost 5 bases and J lost 1, with 8 bases in between. Germline-derived CDR1 and CDR2 are DFQATT and SNEGSKA (reference sequence). This CDR3 has 12 residues. The chain's CDR3 is CSAEAVQETQYF. Here the CDR3 DNA reads TGCAGTGCTGAAGCGGTCCAAGAGACCCAGTACTTC.

The chain employs TRBV12-3 or TRBV12-4 and TRBJ2-3; 9 nucleotides align to TRBD2. This CDR3 comprises 17 residues. V dropped 1 base and J dropped 1; count of bases not matched to a gene: 6. CDR3 bases: TGTGCCAGCAGTTTAGACCAGGGGACTAGCCGCACAGATACGCAGTATTTT. Its protein product is CASSLDQGTSRTDTQYF.

Notes on this clonotype: A read error may explain this, as a much larger clone is one base away. The V and J genes are TRBV29-1 and TRBJ2-3, with D possibly being TRBD2 (6 bases). This CDR3 contains 16 residues. The germline V gene has CDR1 SQVTM and CDR2 ANQGSEA. DNA of the CDR3: TGCAGCGTTGAAGTTCCTGCGGGGCTTAGCACAGATACGGAGTATTTT. This codes for CSVEVPAGLSTDTEYF.

The V and J genes are TRBV10-3 and TRBJ2-2; D uncertain. In germline, CDR1 is ENHRY, CDR2 SYGVKD. Trimming cost V 7 bases and J 3 bases, with 12 bases left between them. This CDR3 has 14 residues. CDR3 in amino acids: CAIKSRTDTGELFF. As DNA, the CDR3 is TGTGCCATCAAGTCGCGGACGGACACCGGGGAGCTGTTTTTT.

The chain carries TRBV3-1 and TRBJ2-3; 7 bases are a match to TRBD1. The CDR3 contains 16 residues. The germline V gene has CDR1 LGHDT and CDR2 YNNKEL (reference sequence). Trimming removed 4 bases from V and 1 base from J; junction bases left unmatched: 8. CDR3 residues: CASSPRRTGRTDTQYF. The CDR3 DNA follows: TGTGCCAGCAGCCCCCGCCGGACAGGCCGCACAGATACGCAGTATTTT.

This clonotype is a singleton in its sample. V usage is TRBV11-2 and J usage is TRBJ2-7, with D maybe TRBD2 (6 bases). The germline V gene encodes CDR1 SGHAT and CDR2 FQNNGV. The CDR3 spans 15 residues. V was clipped by 8 bases and J by 7 bases, with 24 bases between them. The CDR3 coding sequence is TGTGCCAGCTCCAAAAGGGGCGGGAATTACAATGAGCAGTACTTC. Its protein is CASSKRGGNYNEQYF.

This chain joins TRBV11-2 and TRBJ2-5; D is undetermined. This CDR3 comprises 14 residues. Germline V gene sequence: CDR1 SGHAT, CDR2 FQNNGV. Trimming took off 3 bases at V and 0 bases at J, with 8 bases between the two ends. CDR3 bases: TGTGCCAGCAGCTTCACCGTGTACCAAGAGACCCAGTACTTC. Amino acids: CASSFTVYQETQYF.

Worth noting for this clonotype: A read error may explain this, as a much larger clone is one base away. J is TRBJ2-7 and V is TRBV27; 8 bases line up with TRBD1. V lost 5 bases and J lost 2; bases outside the gene matches: 11. The CDR3 is made up of 16 amino acids. Per germline, CDR1 MNHEY and CDR2 SMNVEV (reference sequence). The DNA of the CDR3 is TGTGCCAGCAGTACCATCCCGGGACAGGCAGCCTACGAGCAGTACTTC. Translated: CASSTIPGQAAYEQYF.

This clonotype has just a few counts. The rearrangement links TRBV5-1 to TRBJ2-3, with 8 bases lining up with TRBD2. Germline values: CDR1 SGHRS, CDR2 YFSETQ. The CDR3 consists of 13 residues. The V segment lost 5 bases and the J segment 2 bases; nucleotides outside the gene matches: 1. CDR3 in amino acids: CASRAGDTDTQYF. The CDR3 region has the DNA TGCGCCAGCAGAGCGGGGGACACAGATACGCAGTATTTT.

This chain joins TRBV27 and TRBJ2-1, with D unresolved. The CDR3 sequence is 13 residues long. Germline-derived CDR1 and CDR2 are MNHEY and SMNVEV (reference sequence). V shed 3 bases and J shed 10 bases, with 13 bases lying between them. CDR3 protein: CASSLGEAYEQFF. The CDR3 DNA is TGTGCCAGCAGTTTGGGTGAAGCCTACGAGCAGTTCTTC.

The table lists this clonotype with many counts. This chain uses TRBV4-2 with TRBJ2-4, with 14 bases fitting TRBD2. CDR1 and CDR2 (germline): LGHNA, YNFKEQ. V dropped 2 bases and J dropped 0; count of bases not matched to a gene: 3. The CDR3 is 18 residues long. As DNA, the CDR3 is TGTGCCAGCAGCCAACGACTAGCGGGGGGGAGAGCCAAAAACATTCAGTACTTC. This encodes CASSQRLAGGRAKNIQYF.

This clonotype has just one count. This may come from a read error, since a much larger clone is one base off. The chain employs TRBV20-1 and TRBJ2-1, with 12 bases that match TRBD2. Germline assignment: CDR1 DFQATT and CDR2 SNEGSKA (reference sequence). Trimming cost V 5 bases and J 6 bases; bases outside gene matches: 5. This CDR3 spans 14 amino acids. The CDR3 DNA follows: TGCAGTGCTGCCCTAGCGGGAGGGCCCAATGAGCAGTTCTTC. Translated: CSAALAGGPNEQFF.

The sample holds one count of this clonotype. V and J are TRBV29-1 and TRBJ2-1; D is possibly TRBD2 (6 bases). Germline V gene lookup returns CDR1 SQVTM and CDR2 ANQGSEA. The CDR3 is made up of 14 amino acids. With 6 bases removed from V and 9 bases from J, the gap between germline ends came to 21 bases. CDR3 bases: TGCAGCGTACTTCCTCTTTGGCTAGCGAGTGAGCAGTTCTTC. Translating gives CSVLPLWLASEQFF.